The rows below give T cell receptor beta chains drawn from one sample of a study of T cells in Graves' hyperthyroidism and ophthalmopathy. TCRdb ran MiXCR on the multiplex PCR reads and lists one entry per CDR3 protein. The profile shows hundreds of thousands of distinct CDR3 sequences, about 45% of them singletons. Sequencing was carried out using peripheral blood or thyroid tissue (not recorded which). All receptors derive from an adult man with Graves' disease, either hyperthyroidism or ophthalmopathy (not recorded which). CDR3s include the opening cysteine and the closing phenylalanine or tryptophan. The D gene is left open where the match is weak. A clone size is listed for some rows: how often the clone was seen (once, few, many), or a class if it is expanded.

v_gene,abundance,j_gene,d_gene,CDR3nt,CDR3aa
TRBV6-5,-,TRBJ1-5,TRBD1,TGTGCCAGCAGTTACTCGACAGGGGGACCACAGCCCCAGCATTTT,CASSYSTGGPQPQHF
TRBV10-3,-,TRBJ1-1,-,TGTGCCATCAGCTATGGACATGCAACCACTGAAGCTTTCTTT,CAISYGHATTEAFF
TRBV11-3,-,TRBJ1-5,-,TGTGCCAGCAGCTTAGATGACGGGGGTCAGCCCCAGCATTTT,CASSLDDGGQPQHF
TRBV7-6,-,TRBJ1-3,-,TGTGCCAGCAGACCCACAGGGAACACCATATATTTT,CASRPTGNTIYF
TRBV29-1,once,TRBJ1-5,TRBD1,TGCAGCGTTGAAAGAGGGGTGACGGGACAGGGGCTTCAGCCCCAGCATTTT,CSVERGVTGQGLQPQHF
TRBV19,many,TRBJ1-5,-,TGTGCCAGTAGGCAAACAGGGTATCGTCCCAATCAGCCCCAGCATTTT,CASRQTGYRPNQPQHF
TRBV10-3,many,TRBJ1-1,TRBD1,TGTGCCATCAGTCGGACAGGGGCCACTGAAGCTTTCTTT,CAISRTGATEAFF
TRBV7-9,many,TRBJ2-5,-,TGTGCCAGCAGCCAACGGGGGGAGACCCAGTACTTC,CASSQRGETQYF
TRBV7-2,many,TRBJ1-2,-,TGTGCCAGCAGCTTAATGGTTGAGTATGGCTACACCTTC,CASSLMVEYGYTF
TRBV5-6,many,TRBJ1-2,-,TGTGCCAGCAGCTCGTTAGGTCTGGGCTACACCTTC,CASSSLGLGYTF
TRBV9,few,TRBJ1-6,TRBD1,TGTGCCAGCAAGGACAGGGGATTTTCGGATTCACCCCTCCACTTT,CASKDRGFSDSPLHF
TRBV5-1,many,TRBJ1-5,-,TGCGCCAGCAGCCTGGGCATTGGTGGGGGCAATCAGCCCCAGCATTTT,CASSLGIGGGNQPQHF
TRBV20-1,many,TRBJ1-6,-,TGCAGTGCCCAAAACGGGGGTGGTTCACCCCTCCACTTT,CSAQNGGGSPLHF
TRBV7-9,-,TRBJ1-6,-,TGTGCCAGCAGCCAACAACCTTCAAATAATTCACCCCTCCACTTT,CASSQQPSNNSPLHF
TRBV25-1,-,TRBJ1-4,TRBD1,TGTGCCAGCAGTGTGATGGGTCAGGGGGCATCAGGTGAAAAACTGTTTTTT,CASSVMGQGASGEKLFF
TRBV29-1,-,TRBJ1-6,-,TGCAGCGTTGCCACGTCGGACACTTCCTCACCCCTCCACTTT,CSVATSDTSSPLHF
TRBV29-1,-,TRBJ1-2,-,TGCAGCGCTGTAATTTATCCCGACAAGAGCTATGGCTACACCTTC,CSAVIYPDKSYGYTF
TRBV7-9,few,TRBJ2-5,-,TGTGCCAGCAGCTTAGGTGTGCAACCCCAAGAGACCCAGTACTTC,CASSLGVQPQETQYF
TRBV7-8,few,TRBJ1-6,TRBD1,TGTGCCAGCAGCTTGGGCAGGGGGAGCGTAAATTCACCCCTCCACTTT,CASSLGRGSVNSPLHF
TRBV11-2,-,TRBJ1-2,-,TGTGCCAGCAGCTCCCCGGGCCCAGTCTTACGCTACACCTTC,CASSSPGPVLRYTF
TRBV7-9,-,TRBJ2-7,TRBD2,TGTGCCAGCAGCTTAGTTGGTAGCGGGGGGGTCTACGAGCAGTACTTC,CASSLVGSGGVYEQYF
TRBV6-6,few,TRBJ1-2,-,TGTGCCAGCATCTGGGGGGGGACAAGTGAGGGCTACACCTTC,CASIWGGTSEGYTF
TRBV15,many,TRBJ1-1,-,TGTGCCACCAGCAGGAGACAGTTGAACACTGAAGCTTTCTTT,CATSRRQLNTEAFF
TRBV6-1,-,TRBJ2-7,-,TGTGCCAGCAGCCGCTGGGCGAGGGGGAGCTACGAGCAGTACTTC,CASSRWARGSYEQYF
TRBV29-1,many,TRBJ1-2,-,TGCAGCGTTGTGGAAAGGACTGCCTATGGCTACACCTTC,CSVVERTAYGYTF
TRBV5-1,-,TRBJ1-1,-,TGTGCCAGCTCATCGGGACGGGGGACGGGCACTGAAGCTTTCTTT,CASSSGRGTGTEAFF
TRBV29-1,many,TRBJ1-2,-,TGCAGTGTAGCAGGACCCTATGGCTACACCTTC,CSVAGPYGYTF
TRBV29-1,-,TRBJ2-5,-,TGCAGCGTCTCCCGGGACGGCGAGACCCAGTACTTC,CSVSRDGETQYF
TRBV29-1,-,TRBJ2-6,TRBD1,TGCAGCGTTGGCGGGACAGGGGTAACTGGGGCCAACGTCCTGACTTTC,CSVGGTGVTGANVLTF
TRBV7-8,few,TRBJ1-5,-,TGTGCCAGCAGCTCATCGGAGAGCAATCAGCCCCAGCATTTT,CASSSSESNQPQHF
TRBV12-3/TRBV12-4,-,TRBJ1-4,-,TGTGCCACCACTGATAACAGGGTTACTAATGAAAAACTGTTTTTT,CATTDNRVTNEKLFF
TRBV5-1,-,TRBJ1-2,-,TGCGCCAGCAGCGGTATTGGGGACTATGGCTACACCTTC,CASSGIGDYGYTF